The clone carrying this T cell receptor (beta chain) was seen a few times. What it recognizes is unknown. The sample comes from a study of vaccination and CD4 T cells after COVID-19. Study information: Investigators stimulated cells with overlapping spike peptides drawn from SARS-CoV-2, HCoV-NL63, HCoV-OC43 and HCoV-229E.

The treatment is: approximately nine-day PBMC culture with coronavirus spike peptide pools or control peptides (ViraFEST assay). CD4+ T-cell collection from the unexposed donor predated the COVID-19 pandemic (2011-2018). PBMCs, plated at roughly 2 million per well, were grown in the presence of around 10 IU/ml IL-2 and 9 to 10 ug/ml peptide pools. The Oncomine TCR Beta short-read assay sequenced DNA from cultured CD4+ T cells. Investigators obtained genomic DNA by extraction from cultured CD4+ T cells. TCRdb re-analysed the PCR reads in MiXCR, keeping a single row per CDR3 protein. Of about 6,300 distinct CDR3 sequences listed, approximately 35% are singletons. The germline V gene encodes CDR1 DFQATT and CDR2 SNEGSKA (reference sequence). CDR3 size: 15 residues. V lost 5 bases, J lost 4 bases, and 6 bases stayed unmatched.

The rearrangement uses TRBV20-1 and TRBJ2-1; 12 bases are shared with TRBD2. This TCR came from a human donor in good health. Sequenced sample: CD4+ T cells from blood, cultured in vitro. CDR3 sequence (DNA): TGCAGTGCTCCTAGCGGGAGGGCAGGGTACAATGAGCAGTTCTTC. Its translation: CSAPSGRAGYNEQFF.